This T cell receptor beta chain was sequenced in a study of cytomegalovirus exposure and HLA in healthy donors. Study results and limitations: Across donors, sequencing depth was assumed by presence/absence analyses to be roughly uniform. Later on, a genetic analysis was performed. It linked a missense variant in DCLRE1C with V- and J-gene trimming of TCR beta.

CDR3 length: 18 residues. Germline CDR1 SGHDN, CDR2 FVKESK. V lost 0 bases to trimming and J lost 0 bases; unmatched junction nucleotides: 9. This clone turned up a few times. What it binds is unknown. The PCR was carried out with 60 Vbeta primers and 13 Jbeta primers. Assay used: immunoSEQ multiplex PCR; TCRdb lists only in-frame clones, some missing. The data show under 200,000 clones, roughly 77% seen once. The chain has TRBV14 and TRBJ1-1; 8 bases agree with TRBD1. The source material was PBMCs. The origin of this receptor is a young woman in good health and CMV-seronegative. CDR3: CASSQDRGRKGMNTEAFF. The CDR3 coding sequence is TGTGCCAGCAGCCAAGACAGGGGGCGGAAGGGGATGAACACTGAAGCTTTCTTT. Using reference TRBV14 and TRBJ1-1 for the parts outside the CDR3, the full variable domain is EAGVTQFPSHSVIEKGQTVTLRCDPISGHDNLYWYRRVMGKEIKFLLHFVKESKQDESGMPNNRFLAERTGGTYSTLKVQPAELEDSGVYFCASSQDRGRKGMNTEAFFGQGTRLTVV.